The 16 T cell receptor beta chains below were found in one sample sequenced in a study of blood T cells in healthy people across ages. Primers used in a second PCR of about 6 to 11 cycles were a sample-barcoded 5' primer and a J-beta primer mix. MiXCR, run by TCRdb on the 5' RACE reads, gives a single entry per CDR3 protein. The table has roughly 800,000 distinct CDR3 sequences, 25% seen once. The same data also contributed to another study, on T cells of mothers and their children.

Material for sequencing was blood. The receptors stem from a boy aged 5 to 17 in good health.

V is TRBV7-3 and J is TRBJ2-7; the D gene is possibly TRBD1 (5 bases). Germline CDR1 reads SGHTA; CDR2 reads FQGTGA. The V end lost 6 bases, the J end lost 7 bases, and 19 bases lay between the germline ends. The CDR3 covers 14 residues. In DNA, the CDR3 is TGTGCCAGCAGTCGCCCCGGCAGCACAGGTGAGCAGTACTTC. Translation gives CASSRPGSTGEQYF.

The chain recombines TRBV5-1 with TRBJ2-2, with TRBD2 as a possible D gene (6 bases). Deletions cut 0 bases from V and 0 bases from J, with 9 bases between. The germline V gene has CDR1 SGHRS and CDR2 YFSETQ. The CDR3 runs 16 residues. In DNA, the CDR3 is TGCGCCAGCAGCTTGGGGAGGGGACCGAACACCGGGGAGCTGTTTTTT. It translates to CASSLGRGPNTGELFF.

V and J are TRBV4-1 and TRBJ2-5, with no clear D. The closer fit of TRBJ2-1 to the DNA end suggests the J call may be wrong. The CDR3 extends over 14 amino acids. Germline CDR1 is MGHRA and CDR2 is YSYEKL. The CDR3 sequence is CASSQPDSYNEQFF. The CDR3 DNA reads as TGCGCCAGCAGCCAACCCGACTCGTACAATGAGCAGTTCTTC.

With regard to this clonotype: At one of its ends the junction is not consistent with the germline gene, which may arise from a read error. The V and J genes are TRBV6-5 and TRBJ1-2; D may be TRBD1 (5 bases). CDR1 and CDR2 from the germline V gene are MNHEY and SVGAGI. The CDR3 contains 13 residues. The CDR3 nucleotides are TGTGCCAGCAGTTACTCGAGGGGTTATGACTACACCTTC. This translates into CASSYSRGYDYTF.

The chain employs TRBV7-9 and TRBJ1-6, with D hard to call. Between the trimmed V and J ends, which lost 4 bases and 6 bases, there was a span of 10 bases. The V gene's germline CDR1 is SEHNR and CDR2 FQNEAQ (reference sequence). The CDR3 is 14 residues long. The CDR3 loop reads CASSSPPGNSPLHF. The CDR3 DNA sequence: TGTGCCAGCAGCTCCCCCCCCGGTAATTCACCCCTCCACTTT. The full variable domain, rest sourced from reference TRBV7-9 and TRBJ1-6, is DTGVSQNPRHKITKRGQNVTFRCDPISEHNRLYWYRQTLGQGPEFLTYFQNEAQLEKSRLLSDRFSAERPKGSFSTLEIQRTEQGDSAMYLCASSSPPGNSPLHFGNGTRLTVT.

This clonotype was seen only once. The chain has TRBV12-3 or TRBV12-4 and TRBJ1-1; D is uncertain. The germline V and J ends were trimmed by 3 bases and 4 bases, with 15 bases remaining between them. The CDR3 covers 15 residues. The CDR3 here is CASSFDAQTGTEAFF. CDR3 nucleotides: TGTGCCAGCAGTTTCGACGCGCAGACGGGCACTGAAGCTTTCTTT.

The chain recombines TRBV5-1 with TRBJ1-4; TRBD1 matches at 12 bases. V was clipped by 0 bases and J by 7 bases; unmatched bases: 4. CDR1 SGHRS and CDR2 YFSETQ come from the germline V gene. The CDR3 sequence is 16 residues long. The chain's CDR3 is CASSLEGTGGGEKLFF. Written as DNA, the CDR3 is TGCGCCAGCAGCTTGGAGGGGACAGGGGGCGGTGAAAAACTGTTTTTT. The whole variable domain, filled in from reference TRBV5-1 and TRBJ1-4, reads KAGVTQTPRYLIKTRGQQVTLSCSPISGHRSVSWYQQTPGQGLQFLFEYFSETQRNKGNFPGRFSGRQFSNSRSEMNVSTLELGDSALYLCASSLEGTGGGEKLFFGSGTQLSVL.

This clonotype was counted a few times. The gene calls are TRBV3-1 and TRBJ1-2; D possibly corresponds to TRBD1 (5 bases). Germline V gene data show CDR1 as LGHDT and CDR2 as YNNKEL (reference sequence). The length of the CDR3 is 15 residues. V lost 1 base to trimming and J lost 4 bases, with 13 bases between them. The CDR3 DNA is TGTGCCAGCAGCCAAGGGAGGACTGGGGCCTATGGCTACACCTTC. This codes for CASSQGRTGAYGYTF.

This clonotype was seen a few times. The V call is TRBV7-9, the J call TRBJ2-1, with 11 bases lining up with TRBD2. Germline V gene lookup returns CDR1 SEHNR and CDR2 FQNEAQ (reference sequence). The CDR3 is 16 residues long. Trimming cost V 5 bases and J 0 bases; bases outside gene matches: 3. The DNA for the CDR3 is TGTGCCAGCAGCCTGACTAGCGGGGACTCCTACAATGAGCAGTTCTTC. It specifies CASSLTSGDSYNEQFF.

Only a few counts were recorded for this clonotype. The J gene is TRBJ1-1, the V gene TRBV5-5; perhaps TRBD1 as D (5 bases). The V gene lost 0 bases and the J gene lost 4 bases, with 7 bases spanning the gap. CDR3 size: 13 residues. Per the germline V gene, CDR1 is SGHKS and CDR2 is YYEKEE (reference sequence). This chain's CDR3 is CASSLAGFTEAFF. The DNA of the CDR3 is TGTGCCAGCAGCTTGGCAGGGTTCACTGAAGCTTTCTTT.

CDR3 residues: CASSQVSGADEQYF. The CDR3 DNA follows: TGCGCCAGCAGCCAAGTATCGGGAGCAGATGAGCAGTACTTC. The chain is built from TRBV4-1 and TRBJ2-5, with a tentative D call TRBD2 (6 bases). Trimming removed 1 base from V and 11 bases from J, with 17 bases in between. Germline-derived CDR1 and CDR2 are MGHRA and YSYEKL. The CDR3 totals 14 residues.

The rearrangement links TRBV29-1 to TRBJ2-2; D is perhaps TRBD2 (6 bases). Germline CDR1 and CDR2: SQVTM and ANQGSEA. Deletions cut 5 bases from V and 2 bases from J, with 9 bases between. CDR3 size: 13 residues. The CDR3 here is CSVRRGNTGELFF. CDR3 DNA: TGCAGCGTTCGGCGGGGTAACACCGGGGAGCTGTTTTTT.

This clonotype was observed a handful of times. This chain joins TRBV20-1 and TRBJ2-7; the D gene could be TRBD1 or TRBD2 (5 bases each). Trimming took off 8 bases at V and 2 bases at J, with 16 bases between the two ends. The CDR3 has 13 residues. Germline CDR1 and CDR2: DFQATT and SNEGSKA (reference sequence). CDR3 protein: CSLSGRLTYEQYF. Here the CDR3 DNA reads TGCAGTCTCTCGGGACGGCTGACCTACGAGCAGTACTTC.

There are many counts of this clonotype. The genes are TRBV29-1 and TRBJ2-1; TRBD2 agrees at 11 bases. The V and J ends lost 6 bases and 0 bases, in that order; junction bases with no gene match: 1. This CDR3 is built from 14 residues. The germline CDR1 and CDR2 sequences are SQVTM and ANQGSEA. The CDR3 sequence is CSVGTSGSYNEQFF. The DNA for the CDR3 is TGCAGCGTAGGGACTAGCGGCTCCTACAATGAGCAGTTCTTC.

This clonotype was counted only a few times. The chain carries TRBV9 and TRBJ1-4; D unclear. Germline-derived CDR1 and CDR2 are SGDLS and YYNGEE. This CDR3 spans 16 amino acids. With 2 bases removed from V and 0 bases from J, the gap between germline ends came to 11 bases. DNA of the CDR3: TGTGCCAGCAGCGTTGGGATTGCCGCAACTAATGAAAAACTGTTTTTT. Translated, it gives CASSVGIAATNEKLFF.

The sample holds a few counts of this clonotype. The chain is built from TRBV20-1 and TRBJ2-1, with D possibly TRBD1 on 5 matching bases. Germline V gene data show CDR1 as DFQATT and CDR2 as SNEGSKA (reference sequence). This CDR3 is built from 16 residues. V was trimmed by 0 bases and J by 0 bases, leaving 12 bases between them. Written as DNA, the CDR3 is TGCAGTGCTAGAGACAGGGATCAGAGCTCCTACAATGAGCAGTTCTTC. It yields the protein CSARDRDQSSYNEQFF.